This TCR beta chain originates from a study of blood T cells in healthy people across ages. This clonotype has only a few counts. This CDR3 has 16 residues. J was trimmed by 2 bases and V by 5 bases; bases with no gene match: 11. Germline V gene sequence: CDR1 SGHVS, CDR2 FQNEAQ. PCR was performed a second time for roughly 7 to 11 cycles using a sample-barcoded 5' primer and a J-beta primer mix. Each CDR3 protein gets one entry after TCRdb re-called the 5' RACE reads with MiXCR. The sample holds 600,000 or so distinct CDR3 sequences, roughly 21% seen once. Sequences were obtained from blood. The TCR originated in a man aged 70 or older in good health. This chain connects TRBV7-8 to TRBJ2-5, with 7 positions matching TRBD1. The CDR3, as DNA: TGTGCCAGCAGCCCCTACAGGGGTTGGCAACAAGAGACCCAGTACTTC. Translated, it gives CASSPYRGWQQETQYF.